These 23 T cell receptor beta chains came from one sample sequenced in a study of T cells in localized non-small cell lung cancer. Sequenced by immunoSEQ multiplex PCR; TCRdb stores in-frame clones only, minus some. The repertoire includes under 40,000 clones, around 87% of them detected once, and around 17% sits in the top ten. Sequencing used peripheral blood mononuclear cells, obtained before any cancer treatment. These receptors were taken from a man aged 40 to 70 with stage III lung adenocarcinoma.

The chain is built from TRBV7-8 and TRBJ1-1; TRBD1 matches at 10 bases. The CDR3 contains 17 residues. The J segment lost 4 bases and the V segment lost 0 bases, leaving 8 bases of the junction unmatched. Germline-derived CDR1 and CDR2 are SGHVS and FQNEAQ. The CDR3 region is CASSLAGQGFDGTEAFF. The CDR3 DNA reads TGTGCCAGCAGCTTAGCGGGACAGGGGTTTGATGGCACTGAAGCTTTCTTT.

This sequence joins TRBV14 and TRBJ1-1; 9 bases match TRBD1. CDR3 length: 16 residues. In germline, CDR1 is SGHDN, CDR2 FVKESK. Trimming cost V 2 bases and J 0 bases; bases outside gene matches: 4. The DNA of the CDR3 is TGTGCCAGCAGCCAATGGACAGGGGCCATGAACACTGAAGCTTTCTTT. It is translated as CASSQWTGAMNTEAFF.

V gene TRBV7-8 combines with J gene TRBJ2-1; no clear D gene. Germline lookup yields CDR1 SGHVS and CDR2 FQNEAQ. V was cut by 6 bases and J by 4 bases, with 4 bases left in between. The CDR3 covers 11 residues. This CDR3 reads CASRRYNEQFF. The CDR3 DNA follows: TGTGCCAGCAGGAGATACAATGAGCAGTTCTTC. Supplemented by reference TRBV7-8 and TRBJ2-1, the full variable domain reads GAGVSQSPRYKVAKRGQDVALRCDPISGHVSLFWYQQALGQGPEFLTYFQNEAQLDKSGLPSDRFFAERPEGSVSTLKIQRTQQEDSAVYLCASRRYNEQFFGPGTRLTVL.

The CDR3 DNA follows: TGTGCCAGCAGTTACAAAGGGGGCCAACAGCCCCAGCATTTT. This translates into CASSYKGGQQPQHF. The genes are TRBV6-6 and TRBJ1-5; 7 bases map to TRBD1. Germline trimming cut 2 bases from V and 7 bases from J; bases unmatched to any gene: 5. The V gene's germline CDR1 is MNHNY and CDR2 SVGAGI (reference sequence). The CDR3 has 14 amino acids.

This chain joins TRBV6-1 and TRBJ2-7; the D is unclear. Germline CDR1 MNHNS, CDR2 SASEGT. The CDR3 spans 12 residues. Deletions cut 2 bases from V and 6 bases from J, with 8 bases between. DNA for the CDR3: TGTGCCAGCAGTGAATCAGTTGGCGAGCAGTACTTC. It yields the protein CASSESVGEQYF.

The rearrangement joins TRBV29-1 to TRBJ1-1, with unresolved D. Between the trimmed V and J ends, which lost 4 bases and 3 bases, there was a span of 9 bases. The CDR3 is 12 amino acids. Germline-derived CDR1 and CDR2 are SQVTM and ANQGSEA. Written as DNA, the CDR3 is TGCAGCGTTGTGGGAATGGACACTGAAGCTTTCTTT. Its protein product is CSVVGMDTEAFF.

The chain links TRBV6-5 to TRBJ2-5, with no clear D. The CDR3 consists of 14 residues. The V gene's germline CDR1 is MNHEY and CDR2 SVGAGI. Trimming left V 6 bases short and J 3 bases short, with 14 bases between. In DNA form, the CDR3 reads TGTGCCAGCAGCCCAAATATGAGGAAAGAGACCCAGTACTTC. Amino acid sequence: CASSPNMRKETQYF.

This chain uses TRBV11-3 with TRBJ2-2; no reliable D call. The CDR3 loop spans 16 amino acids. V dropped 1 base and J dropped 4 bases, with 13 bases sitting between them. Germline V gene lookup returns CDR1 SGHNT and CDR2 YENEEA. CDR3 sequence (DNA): TGTGCCAGCAGCTTAGGAGTGGGGTCAATCACCGGGGAGCTGTTTTTT. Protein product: CASSLGVGSITGELFF.

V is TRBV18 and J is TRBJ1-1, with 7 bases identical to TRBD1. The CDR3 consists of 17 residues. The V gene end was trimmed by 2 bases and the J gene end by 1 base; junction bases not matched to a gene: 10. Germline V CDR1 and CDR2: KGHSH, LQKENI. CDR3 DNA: TGTGCCAGCTCACCAAGCTCCTACAGGGGCCAGAACACTGAAGCTTTCTTT. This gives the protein CASSPSSYRGQNTEAFF.

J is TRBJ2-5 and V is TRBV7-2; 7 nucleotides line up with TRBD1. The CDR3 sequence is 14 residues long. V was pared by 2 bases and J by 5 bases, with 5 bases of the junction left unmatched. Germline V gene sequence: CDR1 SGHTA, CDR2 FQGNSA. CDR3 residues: CASSLFRGYETQYF. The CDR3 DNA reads TGTGCCAGCAGCTTATTCAGGGGGTATGAGACCCAGTACTTC.

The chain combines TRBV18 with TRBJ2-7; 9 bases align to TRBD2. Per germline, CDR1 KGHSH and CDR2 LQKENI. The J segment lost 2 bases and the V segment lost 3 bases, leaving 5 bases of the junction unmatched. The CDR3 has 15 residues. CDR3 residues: CASSPTGGGAYEQYF. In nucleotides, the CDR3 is TGTGCCAGCTCACCCACGGGCGGGGGGGCCTACGAGCAGTACTTC.

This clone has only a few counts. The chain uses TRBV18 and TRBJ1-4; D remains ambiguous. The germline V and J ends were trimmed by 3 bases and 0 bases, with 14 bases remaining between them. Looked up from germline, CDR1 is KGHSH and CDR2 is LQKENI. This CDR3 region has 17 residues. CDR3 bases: TGTGCCAGCTCACCCCGGACTCACCTCGCAACTAATGAAAAACTGTTTTTT. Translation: CASSPRTHLATNEKLFF.

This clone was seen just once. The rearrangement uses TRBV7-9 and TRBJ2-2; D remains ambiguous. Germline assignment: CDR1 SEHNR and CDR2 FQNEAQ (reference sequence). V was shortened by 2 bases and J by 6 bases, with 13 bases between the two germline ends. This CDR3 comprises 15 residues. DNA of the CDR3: TGTGCCAGCAGCTTAAGCCTAGTTTCGGCCGGGGAGCTGTTTTTT. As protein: CASSLSLVSAGELFF.

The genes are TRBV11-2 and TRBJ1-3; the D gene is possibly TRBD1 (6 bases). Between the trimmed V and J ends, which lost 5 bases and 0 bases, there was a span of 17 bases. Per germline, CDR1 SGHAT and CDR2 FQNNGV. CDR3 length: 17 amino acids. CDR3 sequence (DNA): TGTGCCAGCAGCCCGCCGCAGGGGACTATCTCTGGAAACACCATATATTTT. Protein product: CASSPPQGTISGNTIYF.

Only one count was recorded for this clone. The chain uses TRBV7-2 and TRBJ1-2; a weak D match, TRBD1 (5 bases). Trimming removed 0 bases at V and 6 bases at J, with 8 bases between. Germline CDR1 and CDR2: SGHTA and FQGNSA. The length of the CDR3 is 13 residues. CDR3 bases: TGTGCCAGCAGCTTAGCTTGGGGGGATGGCTACACCTTC. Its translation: CASSLAWGDGYTF. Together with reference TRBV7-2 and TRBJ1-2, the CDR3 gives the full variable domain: GAGVSQSPSNKVTEKGKDVELRCDPISGHTALYWYRQSLGQGLEFLIYFQGNSAPDKSGLPSDRFSAERTGGSVSTLTIQRTQQEDSAVYLCASSLAWGDGYTFGSGTRLTVV.

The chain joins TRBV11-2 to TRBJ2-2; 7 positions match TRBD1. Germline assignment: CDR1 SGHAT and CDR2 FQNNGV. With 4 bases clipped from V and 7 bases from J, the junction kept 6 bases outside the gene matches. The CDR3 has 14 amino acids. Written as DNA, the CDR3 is TGTGCCAGCAGCTCGTACAGGGGTATCGGGGAGCTGTTTTTT. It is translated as CASSSYRGIGELFF. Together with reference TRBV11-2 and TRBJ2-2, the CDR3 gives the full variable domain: EAGVAQSPRYKIIEKRQSVAFWCNPISGHATLYWYQQILGQGPKLLIQFQNNGVVDDSQLPKDRFSAERLKGVDSTLKIQPAKLEDSAVYLCASSSYRGIGELFFGEGSRLTVL.

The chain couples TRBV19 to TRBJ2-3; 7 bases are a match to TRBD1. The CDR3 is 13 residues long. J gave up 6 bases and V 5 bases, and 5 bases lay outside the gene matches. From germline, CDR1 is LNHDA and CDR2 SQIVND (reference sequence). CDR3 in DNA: TGTGCCAGTAGTGACAGGGTACGGGATACGCAGTATTTT. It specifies CASSDRVRDTQYF.

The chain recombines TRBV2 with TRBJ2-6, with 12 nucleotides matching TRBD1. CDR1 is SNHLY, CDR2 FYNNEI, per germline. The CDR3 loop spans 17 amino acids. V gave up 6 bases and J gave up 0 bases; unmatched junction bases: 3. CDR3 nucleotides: TGTGCCAGCAGGGGACAGGGGGCTTTCTCTGGGGCCAACGTCCTGACTTTC. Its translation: CASRGQGAFSGANVLTF.

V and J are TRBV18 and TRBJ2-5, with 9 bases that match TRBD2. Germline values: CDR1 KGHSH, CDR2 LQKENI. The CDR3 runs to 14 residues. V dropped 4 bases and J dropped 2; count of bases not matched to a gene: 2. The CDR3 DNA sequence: TGTGCCAGCTCACTCACTAGCGGGCAAGAGACCCAGTACTTC. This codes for CASSLTSGQETQYF.

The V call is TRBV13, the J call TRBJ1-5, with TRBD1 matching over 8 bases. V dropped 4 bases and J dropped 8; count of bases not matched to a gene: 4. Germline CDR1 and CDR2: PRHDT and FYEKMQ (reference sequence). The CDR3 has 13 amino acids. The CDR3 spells CASSSTGEKPQHF. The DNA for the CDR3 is TGTGCCAGCAGCTCGACAGGGGAGAAGCCCCAGCATTTT.

CDR3 bases: TGTGCCATCAACCGAGACAGGGACGGTGGCTACACCTTC. This translates into CAINRDRDGGYTF. V usage is TRBV10-3 and J usage is TRBJ1-2; 7 nucleotides align to TRBD1. With 7 bases clipped from V and 7 bases from J, the junction kept 9 bases outside the gene matches. This CDR3 comprises 13 residues. From germline, CDR1 is ENHRY and CDR2 SYGVKD.

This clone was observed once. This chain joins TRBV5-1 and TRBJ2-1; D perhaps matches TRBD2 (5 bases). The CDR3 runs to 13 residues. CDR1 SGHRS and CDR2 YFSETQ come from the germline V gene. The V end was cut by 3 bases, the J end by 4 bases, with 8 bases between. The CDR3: CASSSPGYNEQFF. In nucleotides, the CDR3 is TGCGCCAGCAGCTCACCGGGATACAATGAGCAGTTCTTC. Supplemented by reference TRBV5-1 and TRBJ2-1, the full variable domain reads KAGVTQTPRYLIKTRGQQVTLSCSPISGHRSVSWYQQTPGQGLQFLFEYFSETQRNKGNFPGRFSGRQFSNSRSEMNVSTLELGDSALYLCASSSPGYNEQFFGPGTRLTVL.

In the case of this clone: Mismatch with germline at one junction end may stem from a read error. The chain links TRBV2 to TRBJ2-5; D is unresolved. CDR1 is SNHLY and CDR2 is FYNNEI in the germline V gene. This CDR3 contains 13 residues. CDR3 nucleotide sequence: TGTGCCGGCAGAAAGGAGTCCTCAGAGACCCAGTACTTC. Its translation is CAGRKESSETQYF.